In this sample, the clone carrying this T cell receptor (beta chain) turned up a few times. Its antigen is currently unknown. Exclusion criteria comprised uncontrolled infection, other autoimmune disease, pregnancy or lactation. Trimming removed 0 bases from V and 3 bases from J, with 12 bases in between. Looked up from germline, CDR1 is SGHRS and CDR2 is YFSETQ. CDR3 length equals 15 residues. This specimen belongs to a study of T cells in Graves' hyperthyroidism and ophthalmopathy. Study results and caveats: In blood, most of the thyroid clonotypes expanded above 0.001 were also present. Onset of ophthalmopathy came a median around 6.2 months after the model predicted it.

Authors of the study amplified TCR beta CDR3 regions from RNA transcripts. First-round RT-PCR with HTBI primers amplified the TCR CDR3 region. TCRdb reanalysed the multiplex PCR reads using MiXCR and keeps one entry per CDR3 protein. The table has some 510,000 distinct CDR3 sequences, less than 25% seen once. The sample taken for sequencing was blood. The rearrangement joins TRBV5-1 to TRBJ1-1, with D possibly TRBD1 on 5 matching bases. The TCR comes from a man between 18 and 35 years old with Graves' hyperthyroidism. The CDR3, as DNA: TGCGCCAGCAGCTTGGGACCAGGGCGGGACACTGAAGCTTTCTTT. Translating it yields CASSLGPGRDTEAFF.